This T cell receptor beta chain emerged from a study of T cells in Graves' hyperthyroidism and ophthalmopathy (dated by TCRdb to between 2019 and 2020). With regard to the full study: Peripheral blood samples were taken at initial diagnosis, before any treatment was given. To identify TCR V-J signatures that set the groups apart, the researchers used a discovery cohort of 100 patients, made up of around 42 with Graves' ophthalmopathy and 57 with stable Graves' hyperthyroidism. Prospective prediction of ophthalmopathy was tested in an independent validation cohort of 18 to 20 hyperthyroidism patients and 17 patients who later progressed to ophthalmopathy. For training and testing, the approximately 97 patients in the discovery cohort were randomly divided in a 7:3 ratio. In addition, the study compared T-cell repertoires in thyroid tissue and in blood from six Graves' hyperthyroidism patients. Following sampling, methimazole starting at 30 mg daily was given to hyperthyroidism patients, and high-dose intravenous methylprednisolone was given to ophthalmopathy patients. The paper describes TCR Vbeta CDR3 sequencing of around 130 peripheral blood samples, made up of under 50 ophthalmopathy patients, 70 to 75 hyperthyroidism patients and about 17 progressor patients. Broad study findings and their caveats: Most expanded thyroid clonotypes (frequency above 0.001) were also detected in blood, a finding suggesting that blood repertoires may reflect thyroid immune responses. In validation, the model predicted progression to ophthalmopathy with just under 71% sensitivity and 72% to 85% specificity, a median of 6.5 months before onset. In cross-validation, a model built on a 13 V-J signature told ophthalmopathy apart from stable hyperthyroidism with approximately 90% sensitivity and about 81% specificity, and in testing the same model reached 80%/75%. No statistical method was used to fix the sample size in advance, and group allocation was not hidden from the investigators.

In the ophthalmopathy patients, disease was moderately to severely active, with a Clinical Activity Score of 3 or more, a NOSPECS grade of 4 or more, and a duration of less than 3 months. Exclusion was applied to patients with uncontrolled infections, other autoimmune diseases, pregnancy or lactation. Diagnoses were established on the basis of clinical symptoms, serum thyroxine and TRAb, thyroid ultrasound, and orbital computed tomography. Ficoll-Paque density gradient centrifugation was used to isolate PBMCs from approximately 11 ml of fresh peripheral blood. Total RNA was extracted using Trizol reagent, and RNA quality was assessed on an Agilent 2100 Bioanalyzer. Spanning cysteine to phenylalanine, the CDR3 consists of 13 amino acids. Only the CDR3 region is kept as DNA, spanning 39 bases read in frame from base 1. From a lookup of the germline V gene, CDR1 and CDR2 are SGHTA and FQGNSA. About this clonotype: The antigen this receptor binds is unknown. One junction end disagrees with the germline gene, perhaps due to a read error.

Amplification of TCR beta CDR3 regions was carried out from RNA transcripts. The TCR CDR3 was subjected to a first round of RT-PCR using the HTBI primer set and the Qiagen OneStep RT-PCR kit. The libraries were constructed in a second round of multiplex PCR and then size-selected and purified. Sequencing of the libraries was done on an Illumina HiSeq2000 using paired-end 100 bp reads. The study's processing was this. SOAPnuke was used to process the raw data, with reads discarded if the reads contained adapters or uncalled bases, had a mean Phred below 15, or lacked an exact constant-primer or identifier match. High-quality paired reads were merged using COPE v1.2.5, and each unique nucleotide sequence was defined as a clonotype. Clonotypes were aligned to IMGT TRBV, TRBD and TRBJ reference segments using MiTCR v1.1. Analysis was restricted to V-J combinations with a frequency above 0.0001, which covered just over 98% of repertoires. A TCS score was defined as the ratio between F50 (clonal expansion) and ExV (chaos), using BLOSUM62-based TCRdist between CDR3 peptides within each V-J. Welch's t-statistics and random forest reduced several hundred V-J features to about 12, which were used in a naive Bayes classifier (R e1071). TCRdb reanalyzed the raw reads on its own, using fastp at Q25 for trimming and MiXCR for clone calling, and kept in-frame beta chains. Every distinct CDR3 protein forms one entry, paired with its most common genes and DNA. These V and J calls are TCRdb output, not the study's own analysis. This sample gives about 500,000 distinct CDR3 sequences in total; around 16% of them show up just once. Less than 30% of the sample is held by the ten biggest clonotypes.

The chain is assembled from TRBV7-2 and TRBJ2-1, with TRBD2 as a weak D call on 6 bases. The receptor was isolated from a woman in her thirties with Graves' ophthalmopathy. The sample consisted of blood. This receptor carries the CDR3 CASSLGVGLARIF. The DNA sequence is as follows: TGTGCCAGCAGCCTAGGAGTCGGGCTAGCGAGAATCTTC.